The T cell receptor (beta chain) described here comes from a study of OX40 agonist ivuxolimab in advanced cancers. At the level of the whole study: Ivuxolimab was an agonistic, fully human IgG2 monoclonal antibody directed against OX40 (CD134), a costimulatory receptor. The paper describes the monotherapy dose-escalation part (N ≈ 49 patients) of the phase I trial of ivuxolimab. The purpose of peripheral TCRbeta sequencing was to test whether ivuxolimab changed TCR sequence diversity and led to clonal T-cell expansion. Partial responses occurred in three dose-escalation patients: two with cutaneous melanoma and one with hepatocellular carcinoma. Intravenous ivuxolimab was administered to patients every 2 weeks at six dose levels: 0.01, 0.1, 0.3, 1.5, 3 and 10 mg/kg. Of the approximately 54 dose-escalation patients, hepatocellular carcinoma was present in roughly 19, melanoma in approximately 15, renal cell carcinoma in 9 and head and neck cancer in 9. In the dose-escalation cohort, roughly 80% of patients were male, and the mean age was approximately 55 years, with a range of 23 to 79. Prior anti-PD-1, anti-PD-L1 or anti-CTLA-4 therapy was permitted, and checkpoint inhibitors had been received by roughly 42% of dose-escalation patients.

A single count supports this clone. No antigen is known for it. Per-base qualities were not stored, and no clone one base away is much larger. General conclusions and limits of the study: Which antigens the clonally expanded peripheral T cells were specific for was not determined. At doses from 0.1 to 3.0 mg/kg, clonal expansion was seen in both CD4+ and CD8+ blood T cells between baseline and week 6. On average, CD8+ T cells showed more expanded clones than CD4+ T cells after ivuxolimab. Partial responders in the 0.1-3.0 mg/kg groups had among the lowest normalized peripheral clonal expansion, especially among CD8+ T cells. Low levels of normalized T-cell clonal expansion were also seen in some patients who did not respond.

Genomic DNA was isolated from the sorted cells so that the TCRbeta CDR3 region could be sequenced. TCRbeta CDR3 regions were sequenced using the immunoSEQ Assay. TCRdb limited this immuneACCESS table to in-frame rearrangements with V and J called. A share of clones is missing; checked studies link under half to unresolved V genes, and the rest is unexplained. The sample profile shows about 54,000 clones; roughly nine tenths of them were found once. Roughly 12% of the sample is held by the ten biggest clonotypes. Patients with a history of autoimmune disease or receiving systemic immunosuppression were excluded from the trial. Peripheral blood for TCR sequencing was drawn from every dose cohort at baseline, at cycle 4 day 1 and at cycle 7 day 1. The samples were taken from a phase I, first-in-human, multicenter, open-label dose-escalation trial of ivuxolimab. Adults with locally advanced or metastatic melanoma, renal cell carcinoma, hepatocellular carcinoma or head and neck squamous cell carcinoma were enrolled in the trial. Before TCR sequencing, CD4+ T cells and CD8+ T cells from peripheral blood were sorted into separate populations.

The CDR3 has 13 amino acids, counting the end cysteine and phenylalanine. Left in the record is the CDR3 DNA by itself, 39 bases read in frame from the first base. From the germline V gene, CDR1 is MNHNS and CDR2 is SASEGT. Relative to germline, V is 7 bases shorter and J is 2 bases shorter, with 11 bases between their ends. Material: CD4+ or CD8+ T cells sorted from blood, obtained in a trial of the OX40 agonist ivuxolimab. The chain employs TRBV6-1 and TRBJ2-5, with an unclear D gene assignment. The TCR originated in an adult with an advanced solid tumor such as melanoma, head and neck, liver or kidney cancer. The CDR3: CASTHSGQETQYF. The DNA sequence follows: TGTGCCAGCACCCACTCTGGGCAAGAGACCCAGTACTTC.